Listed below are T cell receptor beta chains from one sample, sequenced in a study of blood T cell repertoires in COVID-19. The assay was immunoSEQ multiplex PCR, and TCRdb's table has in-frame clones only and misses some. The sample records about 330,000 clones, over 75% being singletons. Specimen: PBMCs or T cells enriched from blood (not recorded which). The source is a woman aged 25 to 45 who had recovered from COVID-19. CDR3s include the opening cysteine and the closing phenylalanine or tryptophan. D genes are given only for firm matches. Expanded clones get a size class; other rows say once, few or many, or leave the size out.

j_call v_call d_call clone_size cdr3_nt cdr3_aa
TRBJ1-1 TRBV19 - - TGTGCCAGTAGGACTACTGAGACGTACACTGAAGCTTTCTTT CASRTTETYTEAFF
TRBJ2-3 TRBV6-1 - - TGTGCCAGCAGTGAGAGAAGCACAGATACGCAGTATTTT CASSERSTDTQYF
TRBJ2-3 TRBV7-2 - - TGTGCCAGCAGCTTAGTTCTAGACGTGAGCACAGATACGCAGTATTTT CASSLVLDVSTDTQYF
TRBJ1-2 TRBV24-1 TRBD1 - TGTGCCACCAGTGACTCACCAACAGGGGGTGGTGGCTACACCTTC CATSDSPTGGGGYTF
TRBJ2-2 TRBV6-5 - - TGTGCCAGCAGTTACCAGGGGGGAAACACCGGGGAGCTGTTTTTT CASSYQGGNTGELFF
TRBJ1-4 TRBV27 TRBD1 - TGTGCCAGCCAGGGGGAGAATGAAAAACTGTTTTTT CASQGENEKLFF
TRBJ1-2 TRBV28 TRBD1 - TGTGCCAGCAGTTTGGCCGGGACAGGGGGTCTTGGCTACACCTTC CASSLAGTGGLGYTF
TRBJ1-1 TRBV24-1 - once TGTGCCACCAGTGATTTGGGGCAAGTAGGAGCTTTCTTT CATSDLGQVGAFF
TRBJ2-7 TRBV5-3 - - TGTGCCAGAAGCCAGATAAGACCACGGGACTACGAGCAGTACTTC CARSQIRPRDYEQYF
TRBJ1-6 TRBV10-1 TRBD1 - TGCGCCAGCAGCGATGGGACAGCGAATAATTCACCCCTCCACTTT CASSDGTANNSPLHF
TRBJ1-6 TRBV28 TRBD1 - TGTGCCAGCAGGGCAGGGGCAGGGGGCTTTTCACCCCTCCACTTT CASRAGAGGFSPLHF
TRBJ2-7 TRBV5-1 - - TGCGCCAGCAGCTTGTCCGGGGGGCGGTTAGGCGAGCAGTACTTC CASSLSGGRLGEQYF
TRBJ1-2 TRBV18 - - TGTGCCAGCTCACCACGGGCTGGCCTCCTCGTTTATGGCTACACCTTC CASSPRAGLLVYGYTF
TRBJ2-7 TRBV15 - - TGTGCCACCGGTTTGGGAGAGGGTAAGGGGCAGTACTTC CATGLGEGKGQYF
TRBJ2-3 TRBV19 - once TGTGCCAGTAGGCCAAGAGGCACAGATACGCAGTATTTT CASRPRGTDTQYF
TRBJ1-6 TRBV18 - - TGTGCCAGCTCCGGACAGCTAAATTCACCCCTCCACTTT CASSGQLNSPLHF
TRBJ1-6 TRBV19 TRBD1 - TGTGCCAGTAACGACAGGGGTAGGGATTCACCCCTCCACTTT CASNDRGRDSPLHF
TRBJ2-3 TRBV4-3 TRBD1 - TGCGCCAGCAGCCTAACCTCCGGGACAGGGGGCCGAGGTACGCAGTATTTT CASSLTSGTGGRGTQYF
TRBJ2-3 TRBV15 TRBD2 - TGTGCCACCAGCAGAGGCAAGGGACTAGCGGGGGATGGGGCGCAGTATTTT CATSRGKGLAGDGAQYF
TRBJ1-5 TRBV19 - - TGTGCCAGTAGCATTCAGAAGAATCAGCCCCAGCATTTT CASSIQKNQPQHF
TRBJ1-2 TRBV27 TRBD1 - TGTGCCAGCAGTTTATCAGGGACAGGGGTCTTCCGGGATGGCTACACCTTC CASSLSGTGVFRDGYTF
TRBJ1-5 TRBV20-1 - - TGCAGTGCTAGTCTAGGTCCCTCCAATCAGCCCCAGCATTTT CSASLGPSNQPQHF
TRBJ2-1 TRBV7-9 - - TGTGCCAGCAGCTTAGGCCGGGTAGAGCAGTTCTTC CASSLGRVEQFF
TRBJ2-3 TRBV18 TRBD1 - TGTGCCAGCTCACCACTCGGACAGGGAGAGGTTATCGGGGATACGCAGTATTTT CASSPLGQGEVIGDTQYF
TRBJ1-1 TRBV5-4 - - TGTGCCAGCAGCCGGTCGACGGGGGGCGGGAGTGAAGCTTTCTTT CASSRSTGGGSEAFF
TRBJ1-1 TRBV11-2 - - TGTGCCAGCAGCTTGTCAGGGCTCAACACTGAAGCTTTCTTT CASSLSGLNTEAFF
TRBJ1-2 TRBV6-5 - - TGTGCCCTGACAGCTAACTATGGCTACACCTTC CALTANYGYTF
TRBJ2-7 TRBV4-3 - - TGCGCCAGCAGCCAAGGGCACAGGGACCCCGAGCAGTACTTC CASSQGHRDPEQYF
TRBJ1-6 TRBV5-6 TRBD1 - TGTGCCAGCAGCTTGGGCCGGGACAGGGCTGGTCCACCCCTCCACTTT CASSLGRDRAGPPLHF
TRBJ2-3 TRBV4-1 - - TGCGCCAGCAGCCAAGTCTATACAGATACGCAGTATTTT CASSQVYTDTQYF
TRBJ2-2 TRBV9 - - TGTGCCAGCAGCGCCGCCGGGGTTGGATCCGGGGAGCTGTTTTTT CASSAAGVGSGELFF
TRBJ2-7 TRBV3-1/TRBV3-2 TRBD2 - TGTGCCAGCAGCCATGGCGGGGGGCCCGCCTACGAGCAGTACTTC CASSHGGGPAYEQYF
TRBJ1-6 TRBV6-1 - many TGTGCCAGCAGTGAACGGGCGGACATCGTAAATTCACCCCTCCACTTT CASSERADIVNSPLHF
TRBJ2-5 TRBV11-2 TRBD2 - TGTGCCAGCAGCTTAGACGGGGGGGGGCCGTCAGAGACCCAGTACTTC CASSLDGGGPSETQYF
TRBJ1-2 TRBV2 TRBD1 - TGTGCCAGTATACCAGGGGGCGATCGCTACGGCTACACCTTC CASIPGGDRYGYTF
TRBJ1-2 TRBV2 - - TGTGCCAGCAGCGGCGAGGCCCGAGTCTATGGCTACACCTTC CASSGEARVYGYTF
TRBJ2-7 TRBV4-1 TRBD2 - TGCGCCAGCAGCAAACCCGGGACTAGCGGGGGGGATAAGAAGTACTTC CASSKPGTSGGDKKYF
TRBJ1-4 TRBV4-1 - - TGCGCCAGCAGCCAAGATGGGGGGTTGAATCGAAAACTGTTTTTT CASSQDGGLNRKLFF
TRBJ2-4 TRBV25-1 - - TGTGCCAGCAGTGAAGGAGGGCGGGACATTCAGTACTTC CASSEGGRDIQYF
TRBJ2-7 TRBV5-4 - few TGTGCCAGCAGCTTAACAGGGTACGAGCAGTACTTC CASSLTGYEQYF
TRBJ1-4 TRBV11-2 TRBD1 - TGTGCCAGCAGCGACAGGGCGGGAGAAAAACTGTTTTTT CASSDRAGEKLFF
TRBJ2-1 TRBV13 - - TGTGCCAGCAGCCCTACGGGCAGGGCCTCCTACAATGAGCAGTTCTTC CASSPTGRASYNEQFF
TRBJ1-6 TRBV6-5 - - TGTGCCAGCAATCGAATGTGGGGGCAGAATTCACCCCTCCACTTT CASNRMWGQNSPLHF
TRBJ2-1 TRBV13 - once TGTGCCAGCAGCTTAAGGGTCGGCAGGGTGAGAGATGAGCAGTTCTTC CASSLRVGRVRDEQFF
TRBJ2-2 TRBV11-2 - - TGTGCCAGCAGCTTATATCGAGTTACCGGGGAGCTGTTTTTT CASSLYRVTGELFF
TRBJ2-3 TRBV19 - - TGTGCCAGTAGTATCATTCCCAGCACAGATACGCAGTATTTT CASSIIPSTDTQYF